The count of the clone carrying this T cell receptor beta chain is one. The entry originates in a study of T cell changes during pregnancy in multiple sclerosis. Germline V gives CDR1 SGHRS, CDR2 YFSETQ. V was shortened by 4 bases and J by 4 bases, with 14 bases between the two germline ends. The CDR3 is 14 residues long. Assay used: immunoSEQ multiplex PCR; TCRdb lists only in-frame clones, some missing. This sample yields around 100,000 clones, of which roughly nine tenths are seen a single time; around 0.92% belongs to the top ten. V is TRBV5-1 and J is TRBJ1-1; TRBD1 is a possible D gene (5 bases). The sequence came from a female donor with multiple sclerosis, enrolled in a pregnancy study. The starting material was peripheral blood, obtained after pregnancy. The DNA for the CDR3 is TGCGCCAGCAGCCCGCAGGGAGGTAGCACTGAAGCTTTCTTT. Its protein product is CASSPQGGSTEAFF.